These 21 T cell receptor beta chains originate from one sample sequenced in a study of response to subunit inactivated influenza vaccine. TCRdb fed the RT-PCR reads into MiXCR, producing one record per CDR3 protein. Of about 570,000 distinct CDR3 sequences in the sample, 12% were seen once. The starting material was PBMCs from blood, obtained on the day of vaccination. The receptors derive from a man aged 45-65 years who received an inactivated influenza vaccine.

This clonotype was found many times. The CDR3, as DNA: TGCGCCAGCAGCTCGGGGCAAAAAACGGTAGGGGGATATGAGCAGTTCTTC. Translated, it gives CASSSGQKTVGGYEQFF. This chain links TRBV5-1 with TRBJ2-1; perhaps TRBD1 as D (6 bases). CDR3 size: 17 residues. V lost 3 bases, J lost 8 bases, and 24 bases lay in between. Germline CDR1 reads SGHRS; CDR2 reads YFSETQ.

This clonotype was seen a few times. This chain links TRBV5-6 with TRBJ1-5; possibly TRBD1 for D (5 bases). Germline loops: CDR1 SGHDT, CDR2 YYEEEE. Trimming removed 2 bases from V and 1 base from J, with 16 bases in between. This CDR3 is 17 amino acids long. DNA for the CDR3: TGTGCCAGCAGCTTCGGGGGTTCGGGTTCGAGCAATCAGCCCCAGCATTTT. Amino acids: CASSFGGSGSSNQPQHF.

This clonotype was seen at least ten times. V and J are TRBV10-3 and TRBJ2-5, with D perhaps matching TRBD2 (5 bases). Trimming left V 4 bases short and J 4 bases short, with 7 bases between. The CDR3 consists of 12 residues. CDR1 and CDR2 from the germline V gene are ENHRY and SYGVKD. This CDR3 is CAISGGVETQYF. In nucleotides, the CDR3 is TGTGCCATCAGTGGGGGAGTAGAGACCCAGTACTTC.

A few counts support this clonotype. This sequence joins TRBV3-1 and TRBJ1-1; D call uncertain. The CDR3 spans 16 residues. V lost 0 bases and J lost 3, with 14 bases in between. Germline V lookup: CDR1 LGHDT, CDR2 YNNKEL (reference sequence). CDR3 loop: CASSQDGRGGYTEAFF. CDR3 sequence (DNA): TGTGCCAGCAGCCAAGATGGAAGAGGCGGGTACACTGAAGCTTTCTTT.

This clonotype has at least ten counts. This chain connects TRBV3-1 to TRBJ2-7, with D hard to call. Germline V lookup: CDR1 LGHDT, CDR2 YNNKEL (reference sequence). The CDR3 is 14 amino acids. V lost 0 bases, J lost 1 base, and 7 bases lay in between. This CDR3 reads CASSQEGTSYEQYF. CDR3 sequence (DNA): TGTGCCAGCAGCCAAGAAGGCACGTCCTACGAGCAGTACTTC.

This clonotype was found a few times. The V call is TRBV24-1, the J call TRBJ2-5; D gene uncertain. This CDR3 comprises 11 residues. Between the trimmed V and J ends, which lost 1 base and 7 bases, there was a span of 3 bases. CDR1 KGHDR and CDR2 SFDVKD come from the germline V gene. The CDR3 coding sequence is TGTGCCACCAGTGATTTTGGGACCCAGTACTTC. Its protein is CATSDFGTQYF.

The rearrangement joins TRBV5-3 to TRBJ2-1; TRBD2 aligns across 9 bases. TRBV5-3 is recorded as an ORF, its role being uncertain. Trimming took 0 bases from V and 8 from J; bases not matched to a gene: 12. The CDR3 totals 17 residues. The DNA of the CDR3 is TGTGCCAGAAGCTTGGCCCCCGGGACTAGCATACCCGATGAGCAGTTCTTC. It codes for CARSLAPGTSIPDEQFF.

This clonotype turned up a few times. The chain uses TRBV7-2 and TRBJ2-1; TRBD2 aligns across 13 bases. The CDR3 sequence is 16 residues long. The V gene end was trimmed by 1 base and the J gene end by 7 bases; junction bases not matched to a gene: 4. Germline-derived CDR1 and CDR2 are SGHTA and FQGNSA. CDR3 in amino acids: CASSLVGLAGVNEQFF. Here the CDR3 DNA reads TGTGCCAGCAGCTTAGTCGGACTAGCGGGGGTTAATGAGCAGTTCTTC.

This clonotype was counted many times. The CDR3 reads CASSQTGEETQYF. The CDR3 DNA sequence: TGTGCCAGCAGTCAGACAGGGGAGGAGACCCAGTACTTC. The chain uses TRBV12-3 or TRBV12-4 and TRBJ2-5; 8 positions match TRBD1. V lost 5 bases to trimming and J lost 5 bases; unmatched junction nucleotides: 4. The CDR3 is 13 amino acids.

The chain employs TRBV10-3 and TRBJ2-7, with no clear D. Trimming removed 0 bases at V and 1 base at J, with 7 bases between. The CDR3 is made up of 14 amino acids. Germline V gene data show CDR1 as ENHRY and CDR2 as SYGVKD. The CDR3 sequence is CAISESEQSYEQYF. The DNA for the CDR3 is TGTGCCATCAGTGAGTCTGAACAATCCTACGAGCAGTACTTC.

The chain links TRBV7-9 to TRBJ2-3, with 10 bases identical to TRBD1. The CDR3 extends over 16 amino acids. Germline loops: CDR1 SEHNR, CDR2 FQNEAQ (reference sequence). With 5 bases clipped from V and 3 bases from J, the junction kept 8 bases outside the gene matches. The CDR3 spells CASSERWTGGTDTQYF. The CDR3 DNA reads TGTGCCAGCAGCGAGAGGTGGACAGGGGGAACAGATACGCAGTATTTT.

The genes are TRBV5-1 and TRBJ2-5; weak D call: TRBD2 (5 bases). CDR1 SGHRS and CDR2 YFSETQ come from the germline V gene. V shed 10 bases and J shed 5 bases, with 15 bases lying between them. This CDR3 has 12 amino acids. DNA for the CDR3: TGCGCCCCCATGTGGTGCGGGGAGACCCAGTACTTC. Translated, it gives CAPMWCGETQYF.

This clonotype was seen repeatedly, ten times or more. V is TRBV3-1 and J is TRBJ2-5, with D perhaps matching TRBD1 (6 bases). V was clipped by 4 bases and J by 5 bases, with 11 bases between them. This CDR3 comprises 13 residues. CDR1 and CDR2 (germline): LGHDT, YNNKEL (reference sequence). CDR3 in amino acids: CASSPGVWETQYF. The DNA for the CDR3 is TGTGCCAGCAGCCCAGGGGTATGGGAGACCCAGTACTTC.

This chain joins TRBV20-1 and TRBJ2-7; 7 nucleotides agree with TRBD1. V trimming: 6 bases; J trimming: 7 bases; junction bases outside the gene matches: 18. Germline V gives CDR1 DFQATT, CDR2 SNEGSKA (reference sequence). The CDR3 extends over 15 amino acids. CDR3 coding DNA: TGCAGTGCCTTATCGATCCGGGGACAGATCCATGAGCAGTACTTC. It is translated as CSALSIRGQIHEQYF.

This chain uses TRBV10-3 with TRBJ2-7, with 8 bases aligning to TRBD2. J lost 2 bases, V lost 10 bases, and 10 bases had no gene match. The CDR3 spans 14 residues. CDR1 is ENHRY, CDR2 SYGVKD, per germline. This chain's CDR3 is CATETGTRTYEQYF. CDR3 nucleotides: TGTGCCACCGAAACCGGGACTAGAACCTACGAGCAGTACTTC.

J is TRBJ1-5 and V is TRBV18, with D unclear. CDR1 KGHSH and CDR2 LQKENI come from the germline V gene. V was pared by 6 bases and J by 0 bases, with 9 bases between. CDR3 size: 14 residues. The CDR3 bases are TGTGCCAGCTCCGGGAAAGATAGCAATCAGCCCCAGCATTTT. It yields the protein CASSGKDSNQPQHF.

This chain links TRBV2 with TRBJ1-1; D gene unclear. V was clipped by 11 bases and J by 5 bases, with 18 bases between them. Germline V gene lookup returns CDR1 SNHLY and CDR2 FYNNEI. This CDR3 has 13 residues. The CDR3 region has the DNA TGTGCCGCCGGGGAAGGGTCCTGGACTGAAGCTTTCTTT. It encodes CAAGEGSWTEAFF.

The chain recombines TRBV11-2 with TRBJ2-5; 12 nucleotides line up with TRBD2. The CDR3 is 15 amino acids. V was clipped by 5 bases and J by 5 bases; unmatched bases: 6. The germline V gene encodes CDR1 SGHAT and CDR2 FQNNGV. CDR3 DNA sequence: TGTGCCAGCAGCGTTAGGACTAGCGGGAAGGAGACCCAGTACTTC. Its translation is CASSVRTSGKETQYF.

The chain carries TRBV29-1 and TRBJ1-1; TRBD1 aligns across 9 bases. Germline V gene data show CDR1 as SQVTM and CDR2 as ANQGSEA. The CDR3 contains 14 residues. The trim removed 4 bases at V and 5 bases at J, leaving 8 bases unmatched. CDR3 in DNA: TGCAGCGTTGGAGGACGGACAGGGGTTACTGAAGCTTTCTTT. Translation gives CSVGGRTGVTEAFF.

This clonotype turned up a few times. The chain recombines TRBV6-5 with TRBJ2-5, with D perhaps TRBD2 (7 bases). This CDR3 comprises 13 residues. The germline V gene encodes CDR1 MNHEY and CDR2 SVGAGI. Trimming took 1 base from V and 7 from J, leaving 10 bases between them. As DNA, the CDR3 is TGTGCCAGCAGTTACTACAGGGAGGGGACCCAGTACTTC. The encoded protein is CASSYYREGTQYF.

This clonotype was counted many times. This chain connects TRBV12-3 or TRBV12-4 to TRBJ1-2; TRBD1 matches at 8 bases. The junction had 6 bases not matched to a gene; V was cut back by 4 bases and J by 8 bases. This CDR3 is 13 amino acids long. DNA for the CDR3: TGTGCCAGCAGTTCAGGACAGGGTTCGGGCTACACCTTC. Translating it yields CASSSGQGSGYTF.